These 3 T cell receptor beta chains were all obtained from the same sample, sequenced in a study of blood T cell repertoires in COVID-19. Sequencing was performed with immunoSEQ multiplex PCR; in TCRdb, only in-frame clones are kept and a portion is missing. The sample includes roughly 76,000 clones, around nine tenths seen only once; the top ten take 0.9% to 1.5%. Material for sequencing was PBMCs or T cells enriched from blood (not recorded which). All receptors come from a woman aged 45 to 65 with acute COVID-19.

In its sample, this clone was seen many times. CDR3 bases: TGCAGCGTTGACAGGAGGGGACAAGAGACCCAGTACTTC. As protein: CSVDRRGQETQYF. The chain uses TRBV29-1 and TRBJ2-5; possibly TRBD2 for D (6 bases). This CDR3 comprises 13 residues. The V and J ends lost 3 bases and 2 bases respectively, with 10 bases between them. Germline loops: CDR1 SQVTM, CDR2 ANQGSEA.

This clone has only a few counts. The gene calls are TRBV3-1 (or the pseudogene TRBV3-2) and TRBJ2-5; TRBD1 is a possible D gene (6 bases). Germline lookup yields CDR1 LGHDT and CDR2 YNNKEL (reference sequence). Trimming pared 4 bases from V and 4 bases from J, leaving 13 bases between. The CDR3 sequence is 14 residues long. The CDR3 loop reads CASSRNRAGETQYF. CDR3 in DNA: TGTGCCAGCAGCCGAAACAGGGCTGGAGAGACCCAGTACTTC.

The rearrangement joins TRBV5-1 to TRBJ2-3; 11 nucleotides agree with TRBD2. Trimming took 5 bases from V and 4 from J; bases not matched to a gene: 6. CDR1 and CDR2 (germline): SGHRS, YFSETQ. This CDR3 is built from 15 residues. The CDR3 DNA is TGCGCCAGCAGAACTAGCGGGAGTGGTCCAGATACGCAGTATTTT. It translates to CASRTSGSGPDTQYF.